A single sample is the source of the 16 T cell receptor beta chains below, sequenced in a study of long-term antiretroviral therapy in people with HIV. At the survey level, the v3.0 immunoSEQ assay was run. The data were produced by immunoSEQ multiplex PCR, yet TCRdb's version contains in-frame clones alone and is incomplete. Among about 50,000 clones listed, around four fifths were seen once. The input for sequencing was unsorted PBMCs, taken 0.8 years after starting antiretroviral therapy. These receptors came from a woman aged 18-30 years with HIV.

The genes are TRBV4-1 and TRBJ2-1; D perhaps matches TRBD2 (7 bases). Germline values: CDR1 MGHRA, CDR2 YSYEKL. The CDR3 is 17 amino acids. V was shortened by 3 bases and J by 7 bases, with 22 bases between the two germline ends. The chain's CDR3 is CASSHEKSWGGGNEQFF. The CDR3 DNA is TGCGCCAGCAGCCACGAAAAGTCGTGGGGGGGCGGGAATGAGCAGTTCTTC.

The chain combines TRBV9 with TRBJ2-7; TRBD2 matches 7 bases. Looked up from germline, CDR1 is SGDLS and CDR2 is YYNGEE. V lost 3 bases to trimming and J lost 0 bases; unmatched junction nucleotides: 3. The CDR3 covers 14 residues. The CDR3 sequence: CASSGRGSSYEQYF. The DNA of the CDR3 is TGTGCCAGCAGCGGCCGCGGGAGCTCCTACGAGCAGTACTTC.

The genes are TRBV27 and TRBJ1-2; D gene uncertain. The germline V and J ends were trimmed by 5 bases and 4 bases, with 14 bases remaining between them. The CDR3 totals 14 residues. Looked up from germline, CDR1 is MNHEY and CDR2 is SMNVEV (reference sequence). DNA of the CDR3: TGTGCCAGCAGTATAGATGGGCCGTCCTATGGCTACACCTTC. Translating it yields CASSIDGPSYGYTF.

The chain carries TRBV6-5 and TRBJ1-4, with a weak D call TRBD1 (5 bases). Germline V lookup: CDR1 MNHEY, CDR2 SVGAGI. This CDR3 contains 15 residues. V was clipped by 0 bases and J by 3 bases, with 8 bases between them. The CDR3 region is CASSYSGQPNEKLFF. DNA of the CDR3: TGTGCCAGCAGTTACTCGGGGCAACCTAATGAAAAACTGTTTTTT.

This clone was recorded a few times. The CDR3 here is CASSQVGGELFF. DNA for the CDR3: TGCGCCAGCAGCCAAGTGGGGGGGGAGCTGTTTTTT. The rearrangement uses TRBV4-3 and TRBJ2-2; D gene ambiguous. Germline V CDR1 and CDR2: LGHNA, YSLEER. The CDR3 length is 12 residues. The V end lost 1 base, the J end lost 8 bases, and 5 bases lay between the germline ends.

This clone showed up just a few times. This chain uses TRBV11-1 with TRBJ2-7; the match to TRBD2 covers 9 bases. This CDR3 is built from 14 residues. Looked up from germline, CDR1 is SGHAT and CDR2 is FQDESV (reference sequence). The V segment lost 2 bases and the J segment 2 bases; nucleotides outside the gene matches: 1. CDR3 sequence reads: CASSLLAGTYEQYF. CDR3 in DNA: TGTGCCAGCAGCTTACTAGCGGGAACCTACGAGCAGTACTTC.

The rearrangement links TRBV5-1 to TRBJ2-1; 7 positions match TRBD2. This CDR3 is 16 amino acids long. The germline V gene has CDR1 SGHRS and CDR2 YFSETQ. V shed 0 bases, J shed 5 bases, and the junction held 8 bases outside the gene matches. CDR3 nucleotide sequence: TGCGCCAGCAGCTTGGGGTGGCGGGAGAGTGACAATGAGCAGTTCTTC. Its protein is CASSLGWRESDNEQFF.

The rearrangement uses TRBV27 and TRBJ1-3; no firm D call. The ends were cut back, 5 bases at V and 2 bases at J, with 19 bases in the middle. Looked up from germline, CDR1 is MNHEY and CDR2 is SMNVEV (reference sequence). The CDR3 runs 17 residues. CDR3 bases: TGTGCCAGCAGTATGCTCAGGTCAGACCCGCCTGGAAACACCATATATTTT. Amino acid sequence: CASSMLRSDPPGNTIYF.

This chain connects TRBV4-3 to TRBJ2-2; 16 nucleotides align to TRBD2. CDR3 length equals 18 residues. The ends lost 3 bases at V and 7 bases at J; junction bases unmatched: 8. Per germline, CDR1 LGHNA and CDR2 YSLEER. The CDR3 region has the DNA TGCGCCAGCAGCCAGCCGGGACTAGCGGGAGGGCAAGGCGGGGAGCTGTTTTTT. Translated: CASSQPGLAGGQGGELFF.

The CDR3 nucleotides read TGTGCCAGTAGTTTAGTGGCAGATACCTCCTACGAGCAGTACTTC. It is translated as CASSLVADTSYEQYF. This chain links TRBV19 with TRBJ2-7; D gene unclear. V lost 5 bases, J lost 0 bases, and 14 bases lay in between. This CDR3 region has 15 residues. Germline-derived CDR1 and CDR2 are LNHDA and SQIVND (reference sequence).

This clone was counted only a few times. The chain recombines TRBV18 with TRBJ2-7, with 7 positions matching TRBD1. CDR1 and CDR2 from the germline V gene are KGHSH and LQKENI. After removal of 6 bases from V and 0 bases from J, the junction contained 5 bases not matched to a gene. The CDR3 runs 14 residues. The CDR3 spells CASSWDSISYEQYF. Here the CDR3 DNA reads TGTGCCAGCTCCTGGGACAGCATCTCCTACGAGCAGTACTTC.

This chain joins TRBV15 and TRBJ1-5; D is undetermined. V was cut by 5 bases and J by 8 bases, with 13 bases left in between. Per germline, CDR1 LNHNV and CDR2 YYDKDF (reference sequence). The CDR3 runs 13 residues. The CDR3 here is CATSSNPLKPQHF. The CDR3 DNA follows: TGTGCCACCAGCTCCAATCCACTCAAGCCCCAGCATTTT.

This clone was recorded a few times. The chain combines TRBV5-1 with TRBJ2-2, with no clear D. Germline V lookup: CDR1 SGHRS, CDR2 YFSETQ. With 4 bases removed from V and 1 base from J, the gap between germline ends came to 11 bases. The CDR3 sequence is 15 residues long. CDR3 nucleotides: TGCGCCAGCAGCCTTCGTCCGCAGAACACCGGGGAGCTGTTTTTT. Protein product: CASSLRPQNTGELFF.

The chain combines TRBV9 with TRBJ2-3; perhaps TRBD1 as D (5 bases). Trimming shortened V by 4 bases and J by 4 bases, and 19 bases separated the two germline ends. CDR1 is SGDLS, CDR2 YYNGEE, per germline. The CDR3 covers 16 residues. CDR3 protein: CASSHYGQGWADTQYF. The CDR3 DNA reads as TGTGCCAGCAGCCATTATGGGCAGGGTTGGGCAGATACGCAGTATTTT.

This chain links TRBV7-3 with TRBJ2-7; 12 bases fit TRBD2. With V trimmed by 5 bases and J by 2 bases, 10 bases remained unmatched. The CDR3 is made up of 17 amino acids. Germline-derived CDR1 and CDR2 are SGHTA and FQGTGA. In nucleotides, the CDR3 is TGTGCCAGCAGCCCAAGAGGTCTAGCGGGAGGGCCCTACGAGCAGTACTTC. Protein sequence: CASSPRGLAGGPYEQYF.

The chain joins TRBV27 to TRBJ2-3; TRBD1 is a possible D gene (6 bases). Between the trimmed V and J ends, which lost 3 bases and 4 bases, there was a span of 14 bases. This CDR3 is built from 15 residues. Germline CDR1 is MNHEY and CDR2 is SMNVEV (reference sequence). DNA of the CDR3: TGTGCCAGCAGTTTTCAGGGGAAAGGTGCAGATACGCAGTATTTT. Translating it yields CASSFQGKGADTQYF.